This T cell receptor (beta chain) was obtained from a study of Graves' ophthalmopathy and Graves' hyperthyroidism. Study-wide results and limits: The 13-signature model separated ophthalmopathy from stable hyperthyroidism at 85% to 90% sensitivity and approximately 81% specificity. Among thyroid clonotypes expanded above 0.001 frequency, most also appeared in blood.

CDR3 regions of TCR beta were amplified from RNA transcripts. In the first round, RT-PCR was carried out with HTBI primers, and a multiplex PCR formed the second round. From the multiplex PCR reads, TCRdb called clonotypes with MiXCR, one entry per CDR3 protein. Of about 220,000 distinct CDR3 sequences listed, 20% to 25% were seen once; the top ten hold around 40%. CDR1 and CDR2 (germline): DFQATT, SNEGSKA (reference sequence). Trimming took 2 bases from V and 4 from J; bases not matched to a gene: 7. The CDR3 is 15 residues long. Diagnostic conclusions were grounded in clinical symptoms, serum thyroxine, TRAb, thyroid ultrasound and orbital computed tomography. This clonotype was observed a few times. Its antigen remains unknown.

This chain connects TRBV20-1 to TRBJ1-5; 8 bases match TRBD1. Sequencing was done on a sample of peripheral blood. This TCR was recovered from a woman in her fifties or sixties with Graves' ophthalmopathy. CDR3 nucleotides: TGCAGTGCTAGAACCTCGGGACAGGCAAATCAGCCCCAGCATTTT. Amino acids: CSARTSGQANQPQHF.